This T cell receptor beta chain was identified in a study of liver allograft versus peripheral blood T cells. In the study overall: Comparing T cell receptor repertoires in transplanted livers with those in recipients' peripheral blood was part of the design.

Germline CDR1 is DFQATT and CDR2 is SNEGSKA (reference sequence). The CDR3 totals 12 residues. The V end lost 6 bases, the J end lost 3 bases, and 8 bases lay between the germline ends. This clonotype was counted a few times. TCRdb independently ran MiXCR on the reads; one entry per CDR3 protein. In the table there are approximately 10,000 distinct CDR3 sequences, around 20% of which are singletons. The rearrangement uses TRBV20-1 and TRBJ2-2, with D perhaps assigned TRBD1 or TRBD2 (5 bases each). The sequence came from a human patient who had a liver transplant. The graft donor may account for some of the T cells. Here the CDR3 reads CSALGDTGELFF. In nucleotides, the CDR3 is TGCAGTGCGCTGGGGGACACCGGGGAGCTGTTTTTT.